The entry below describes one TCR beta chain. Authors' processing steps: Reference gene primers were amplified, and this amplification served to estimate nucleated cell counts. Repertoires were generated with immunoSEQ multiplex PCR, while TCRdb's copy carries only in-frame clones and drops some. The D gene and trimming were derived from the DNA, and the V and J assignments and clone size from that table. Of around 300,000 clones listed, over 75% are singletons. V shed 5 bases, J shed 0 bases, and the junction held 4 bases outside the gene matches. The CDR3 loop spans 15 amino acids. Germline V gene sequence: CDR1 MNHEY, CDR2 SVGEGT. This sample was taken from a study of blood T cell repertoires in COVID-19. Study background: The samples span acute and convalescent COVID-19 from the United States, Italy and Spain.

The specimen sequenced was peripheral blood. The V call is TRBV6-2 or TRBV6-3, the J call TRBJ2-7; 10 bases line up with TRBD2. The sequence came from a woman aged 45 to 65 with active or convalescent COVID-19. The CDR3 DNA reads TGTGCCAGCAGTCTTAGGACTAGCGGCTCCTACGAGCAGTACTTC. As protein: CASSLRTSGSYEQYF.